The 22 T cell receptor beta chains reported below all come from one sample, sequenced in a study of T cell repertoires in cytomegalovirus infection. TCRdb passed the reads through MiXCR, listing each CDR3 protein once. The sample lists more than 400,000 distinct CDR3 sequences; about 25% were seen once. Sequencing input: PBMCs. The receptors were gathered from a human donor in good health (CMV status not recorded). Some clones in this sample may be carry-over from other donors' samples.

This clonotype appeared a few times. This sequence joins TRBV28 and TRBJ2-7; 7 bases align to TRBD2. V was pared by 7 bases and J by 0 bases, with 9 bases of the junction left unmatched. Germline V gene sequence: CDR1 MDHEN, CDR2 SYDVKM. This CDR3 region has 15 residues. CDR3 coding DNA: TGTGCCAGCAAAGCCCCCGGCGGGAGCTCCTACGAGCAGTACTTC. Translated, it gives CASKAPGGSSYEQYF.

V is TRBV11-1 and J is TRBJ1-2; 7 nucleotides line up with TRBD1. Trimming took 3 bases from V and 6 from J; bases not matched to a gene: 4. The germline V gene encodes CDR1 SGHAT and CDR2 FQDESV (reference sequence). CDR3 size: 13 residues. The CDR3 DNA reads TGTGCCAGCAGCTTTCAGGGGGTAAATGGCTACACCTTC. It yields the protein CASSFQGVNGYTF. The full variable domain, its missing parts supplied by reference TRBV11-1 and TRBJ1-2, is EAEVAQSPRYKITEKSQAVAFWCDPISGHATLYWYRQILGQGPELLVQFQDESVVDDSQLPKDRFSAERLKGVDSTLKIQPAELGDSAMYLCASSFQGVNGYTFGSGTRLTVV.

The chain links TRBV20-1 to TRBJ2-3; 10 bases line up with TRBD1. The CDR3 extends over 13 amino acids. The trim removed 5 bases at V and 5 bases at J, leaving 4 bases unmatched. Germline V gene data show CDR1 as DFQATT and CDR2 as SNEGSKA (reference sequence). This chain's CDR3 is CSAPGTGVDTQYF. The CDR3, as DNA: TGCAGTGCTCCCGGGACAGGGGTAGATACGCAGTATTTT.

The chain joins TRBV24-1 to TRBJ2-5, with no clear D. Trimming shortened V by 5 bases and J by 2 bases, and 8 bases separated the two germline ends. This CDR3 has 13 amino acids. Looked up from germline, CDR1 is KGHDR and CDR2 is SFDVKD. DNA for the CDR3: TGTGCCACCAGTGCCGAAAATCAAGAGACCCAGTACTTC. Encoded protein: CATSAENQETQYF.

This clonotype has a handful of counts. The chain uses TRBV12-3 or TRBV12-4 and TRBJ2-3, with D tentatively TRBD1 (5 bases). V shed 3 bases and J shed 4 bases, with 14 bases lying between them. This CDR3 has 15 residues. The CDR3 region is CASSLLGAAPDTQYF. In nucleotides, the CDR3 is TGTGCCAGCAGTTTGCTAGGGGCTGCCCCAGATACGCAGTATTTT.

The gene calls are TRBV11-2 and TRBJ2-3, with D possibly TRBD1 on 5 matching bases. The ends were cut back, 4 bases at V and 0 bases at J, with 11 bases in the middle. This CDR3 is 15 amino acids long. Per germline, CDR1 SGHAT and CDR2 FQNNGV. The CDR3, as DNA: TGTGCCAGCAGCTATTTCAGGGTTAGCACAGATACGCAGTATTTT. Amino acid sequence: CASSYFRVSTDTQYF.

The CDR3 is CSARPGQVVNTEAFF. The CDR3, as DNA: TGCAGTGCTAGACCGGGACAGGTCGTGAACACTGAAGCTTTCTTT. The chain recombines TRBV20-1 with TRBJ1-1; 8 bases line up with TRBD1. The CDR3 runs 15 residues. CDR1 is DFQATT and CDR2 is SNEGSKA in the germline V gene (reference sequence). After removal of 2 bases from V and 0 bases from J, the junction contained 5 bases not matched to a gene.

This clonotype was counted between two and nine times. V and J are TRBV6-2 or TRBV6-3 and TRBJ2-1; no firm D call. The CDR3 has 14 amino acids. Trimming left V 7 bases short and J 2 bases short, with 12 bases between. The germline gives CDR1 MNHEY, CDR2 SVGEGT. The CDR3 DNA follows: TGTGCCAGCACCGCCGACGCCGCCTACAATGAGCAGTTCTTC. Translation gives CASTADAAYNEQFF.

The V and J genes are TRBV6-2 or TRBV6-3 and TRBJ2-1; D ambiguous. V lost 2 bases, J lost 8 bases, and 25 bases lay in between. The CDR3 is made up of 18 amino acids. Germline V gene sequence: CDR1 MNHEY, CDR2 SVGEGT. The CDR3 DNA follows: TGTGCCAGCAGTTACCCGGTTGAGGCCCAGAGAGCCGAAGATGAGCAGTTCTTC. Protein: CASSYPVEAQRAEDEQFF.

The chain employs TRBV6-5 and TRBJ2-7; maybe TRBD1 (5 bases). The CDR3 is 15 amino acids. CDR1 MNHEY and CDR2 SVGAGI come from the germline V gene. V lost 0 bases to trimming and J lost 3 bases, with 12 bases between them. The CDR3 nucleotides are TGTGCCAGCAGTTACTCGAGTCTAGGGGACTACGAGCAGTACTTC. Amino acids: CASSYSSLGDYEQYF.

The gene calls are TRBV12-3 or TRBV12-4 and TRBJ2-1, with D maybe TRBD2 (6 bases). This CDR3 has 12 residues. Trimming took 3 bases from V and 8 from J, leaving 8 bases between them. CDR3 bases: TGTGCCAGCAGTTTCGGAGGGCATGAGCAGTTCTTC. This encodes CASSFGGHEQFF.

Here the CDR3 reads CATSKGQFGTYEQYV. The CDR3 DNA reads as TGTGCCACCAGCAAAGGACAGTTCGGGACCTACGAGCAGTACGTC. The chain has TRBV15 and TRBJ2-7; TRBD1 might be the D (6 bases). V dropped 4 bases and J dropped 2 bases, with 15 bases sitting between them. The CDR3 runs to 15 residues. Germline CDR1 is LNHNV and CDR2 is YYDKDF (reference sequence).

This clonotype came up many times. CDR3 loop: CASSSHGTIYF. The CDR3 DNA is TGTGCCAGCAGCTCACATGGCACCATATATTTT. The V gene is TRBV7-2, the J gene TRBJ1-3; D is uncertain. V gave up 4 bases and J gave up 9 bases, with 7 bases separating them. The CDR3 extends over 11 amino acids. Germline assignment: CDR1 SGHTA and CDR2 FQGNSA.

This chain uses TRBV18 with TRBJ1-6, with no clear D. Germline lookup yields CDR1 KGHSH and CDR2 LQKENI. The CDR3 length is 14 residues. Trimming took off 2 bases at V and 8 bases at J, with 10 bases between the two ends. The CDR3: CASSPRRDDSPLHF. CDR3 DNA sequence: TGTGCCAGCTCACCAAGGCGGGATGATTCACCCCTCCACTTT.

This clonotype was detected ten times or more. This chain links TRBV7-2 with TRBJ2-1; the D gene is possibly TRBD2 (6 bases). The CDR3 is made up of 16 amino acids. CDR1 SGHTA and CDR2 FQGNSA come from the germline V gene. The V end was cut by 0 bases, the J end by 2 bases, with 11 bases between. CDR3: CASSLAWDFTYNEQFF. In nucleotides, the CDR3 is TGTGCCAGCAGCTTAGCTTGGGACTTTACCTACAATGAGCAGTTCTTC.

This clonotype has just a few counts. The chain recombines TRBV6-2 or TRBV6-3 with TRBJ2-2; no definite D call. CDR1 and CDR2 (germline): MNHEY, SVGEGT. The V end was cut by 6 bases, the J end by 5 bases, with 7 bases between. The CDR3 has 12 residues. In DNA form, the CDR3 reads TGTGCCAGCAGGCCCAGTACCGGGGAGCTGTTTTTT. Its translation: CASRPSTGELFF.

The chain employs TRBV28 and TRBJ2-3; 9 bases fit TRBD2. The germline gives CDR1 MDHEN, CDR2 SYDVKM. The CDR3 loop spans 15 amino acids. The J segment lost 0 bases and the V segment lost 5 bases, leaving 3 bases of the junction unmatched. The CDR3 loop reads CASSRLAASTDTQYF. Written as DNA, the CDR3 is TGTGCCAGCAGTCGACTAGCGGCTAGCACAGATACGCAGTATTTT.

The CDR3: CATLRDREKFF. The DNA for the CDR3 is TGTGCCACGCTCAGGGACCGGGAAAAGTTCTTC. The V and J genes are TRBV10-3 and TRBJ2-1; D may be TRBD1 or TRBD2 (5 bases each). This CDR3 has 11 amino acids. V lost 10 bases, J lost 14 bases, and 18 bases lay in between. Looked up from germline, CDR1 is ENHRY and CDR2 is SYGVKD.

The rearrangement joins TRBV19 to TRBJ1-2, with a possible D match to TRBD1 (6 bases). In germline, CDR1 is LNHDA, CDR2 SQIVND (reference sequence). Trimming shortened V by 5 bases and J by 2 bases, and 12 bases separated the two germline ends. This CDR3 has 14 amino acids. Here the CDR3 DNA reads TGTGCCAGTAGTCCCCGGACAGCCAACTATGGCTACACCTTC. The encoded protein is CASSPRTANYGYTF. The variable domain in full, with the rest retrieved from reference TRBV19 and TRBJ1-2, is DGGITQSPKYLFRKEGQNVTLSCEQNLNHDAMYWYRQDPGQGLRLIYYSQIVNDFQKGDIAEGYSVSREKKESFPLTVTSAQKNPTAFYLCASSPRTANYGYTFGSGTRLTVV.

V is TRBV7-9 and J is TRBJ2-2; D gene unclear. Between the trimmed V and J ends, which lost 6 bases and 1 base, there was a span of 9 bases. The CDR3 is 14 amino acids. In germline, CDR1 is SEHNR, CDR2 FQNEAQ (reference sequence). Here the CDR3 DNA reads TGTGCCAGCAGAAATGGCAGGAACACCGGGGAGCTGTTTTTT. Protein: CASRNGRNTGELFF.

A single count supports this clonotype. The V call is TRBV14, the J call TRBJ2-7; 7 nucleotides line up with TRBD1. The V gene's germline CDR1 is SGHDN and CDR2 FVKESK. The V segment lost 7 bases and the J segment 3 bases; nucleotides outside the gene matches: 12. The CDR3 spans 15 residues. The CDR3 reads CASNRGGGQNYEQYF. CDR3 nucleotide sequence: TGTGCCAGCAACCGAGGTGGGGGACAGAACTACGAGCAGTACTTC.

The chain uses TRBV5-1 and TRBJ1-2; 7 bases are shared with TRBD1. Germline V CDR1 and CDR2: SGHRS, YFSETQ. The CDR3 contains 14 residues. V was clipped by 2 bases and J by 3 bases; unmatched bases: 4. CDR3 protein: CASSFEGAHYGYTF. The CDR3 DNA sequence: TGCGCCAGCAGCTTCGAGGGGGCACACTATGGCTACACCTTC. Full variable domain (remainder filled in from reference TRBV5-1 and TRBJ1-2): KAGVTQTPRYLIKTRGQQVTLSCSPISGHRSVSWYQQTPGQGLQFLFEYFSETQRNKGNFPGRFSGRQFSNSRSEMNVSTLELGDSALYLCASSFEGAHYGYTFGSGTRLTVV.